These 9 T cell receptor beta chains originate from one sample sequenced in a study of resident and recirculating memory T cells in vitiligo. Profiling relied on immunoSEQ multiplex PCR, and the TCRdb table lists in-frame clones only, not all of them. Of 70,000 or so clones in the sample, approximately 91% were seen once. The sequenced material came from blood. The receptor source for this set is a male donor with vitiligo.

V and J are TRBV2 and TRBJ1-4; D might be TRBD1 (6 bases). V was trimmed by 1 base and J by 12 bases, leaving 6 bases between them. The germline V gene encodes CDR1 SNHLY and CDR2 FYNNEI. The CDR3 is 11 residues long. CDR3 amino acids: CASSEEGELFF. In DNA, the CDR3 is TGTGCCAGCAGTGAAGAGGGGGAACTGTTTTTT.

This clone has only a few counts. This rearrangement joins TRBV7-2 to TRBJ2-7; no clear D. V gave up 3 bases and J gave up 5 bases, with 14 bases separating them. The CDR3 is 14 residues long. Germline V gene sequence: CDR1 SGHTA, CDR2 FQGNSA. The CDR3 reads CASSFWAGGNEQYF. The CDR3 DNA sequence: TGTGCCAGCAGCTTCTGGGCAGGTGGCAACGAGCAGTACTTC.

V is TRBV7-9 and J is TRBJ2-1; 8 nucleotides match TRBD1. The CDR3 runs 13 residues. V gave up 4 bases and J gave up 6 bases; unmatched junction bases: 2. Germline V lookup: CDR1 SEHNR, CDR2 FQNEAQ (reference sequence). CDR3 bases: TGTGCCAGCAGCTCGGACAGGGTCAATGAGCAGTTCTTC. Translation gives CASSSDRVNEQFF.

CDR3 bases: TGTGCCAGCAGCCGCGTTGAGCAGTACTTC. It encodes CASSRVEQYF. The chain joins TRBV28 to TRBJ2-7; D gene ambiguous. V was trimmed by 6 bases and J by 7 bases, leaving 7 bases between them. The CDR3 extends over 10 amino acids. Germline-derived CDR1 and CDR2 are MDHEN and SYDVKM.

This chain joins TRBV5-1 and TRBJ2-7, with 8 nucleotides matching TRBD1. CDR1 is SGHRS, CDR2 YFSETQ, per germline. The junction had 10 bases not matched to a gene; V was cut back by 4 bases and J by 4 bases. CDR3 size: 15 residues. The CDR3 DNA is TGCGCCAGCAGCGATAACCCAGGGGGCAATTACGAGCAGTACTTC. As protein: CASSDNPGGNYEQYF.

The genes are TRBV2 and TRBJ2-1; D not certain. The CDR3 is made up of 13 amino acids. Germline loops: CDR1 SNHLY, CDR2 FYNNEI. The CDR3 DNA reads TGTGCAACCGCGGCAGTAAGTGGTAATGAGCAGTTCTTC. Translation: CATAAVSGNEQFF.

V usage is TRBV18 and J usage is TRBJ1-3; the D gene is possibly TRBD1 (5 bases). The CDR3 is 15 residues long. CDR1 KGHSH and CDR2 LQKENI come from the germline V gene. Trimming cost V 3 bases and J 7 bases, with 16 bases left between them. CDR3 sequence: CASSPSITGDNTIYF. CDR3 in DNA: TGTGCCAGCTCACCCTCAATTACAGGCGATAACACCATATATTTT.

The chain couples TRBV7-2 to TRBJ1-4; 9 bases line up with TRBD1. Germline CDR1 SGHTA, CDR2 FQGNSA. Trimming at V came to 6 bases and at J to 5 bases, leaving 10 bases not matched to a gene. The CDR3 covers 16 residues. In DNA form, the CDR3 reads TGTGCCAGCAGTCCAAGTTCCGGGACAGGGAATGAAAAACTGTTTTTT. It is translated as CASSPSSGTGNEKLFF.

The J gene is TRBJ1-1, the V gene TRBV7-2; D unclear. The V end lost 0 bases, the J end lost 3 bases, and 11 bases lay between the germline ends. Germline V gene data show CDR1 as SGHTA and CDR2 as FQGNSA. CDR3 length: 15 residues. The CDR3 sequence is CASSLAILRDTEAFF. The CDR3, as DNA: TGTGCCAGCAGCTTAGCGATACTTCGGGACACTGAAGCTTTCTTT.